Here is one T cell receptor beta chain with its context. The record originates from a study of blood T cell repertoires in COVID-19. Background on the study: Collection of acute and convalescent COVID-19 samples took place in the United States, Italy and Spain. PBMCs, B-cell-depleted T cells, or T cells provided the cDNA or gDNA that made up the material.

Original processing methods: Nucleated cell counts were estimated from reference gene primer amplification. Produced via immunoSEQ multiplex PCR; TCRdb's table is partial and in-frame only. Clonal size and the V and J genes are those of that table, whereas D and trimming came from the DNA. The sample lists some 10,000 clones, around 89% occurring once. Germline CDR1 and CDR2: MDHEN and SYDVKM. Trimming removed 4 bases at V and 0 bases at J, with 10 bases between. The CDR3 is 15 amino acids. Sequencing input: peripheral blood. This sequence originates from a human donor in a cohort sampled during active COVID-19. This chain connects TRBV28 to TRBJ1-3; TRBD1 is a possible D gene (5 bases). The CDR3 region is CASSSTGSSGNTIYF. As DNA, the CDR3 is TGTGCCAGCAGTTCCACAGGATCCTCTGGAAACACCATATATTTT.